These T cell receptor beta chains were read from a single sample in a study of blood T cell repertoires in COVID-19. TCRdb's copy holds only in-frame clones and misses some; the assay was immunoSEQ multiplex PCR. The profile shows about 24,000 clones, more than 75% of them singletons. The sample was peripheral blood. These receptors were taken from a man in his forties or fifties with active COVID-19. The CDR3 runs from the conserved cysteine through the conserved F or W. The D gene is left open where the match is weak. Where a row states a size, it is once, few, many or the class of an expanded clone; other rows omit it.

clone size	V gene	D gene	J gene	CDR3 DNA	CDR3 protein
medium-sized	TRBV6-5	TRBD1	TRBJ2-7	TGTGCCAGCAGTTACTCGGCAGGGGGCTCCTACGAGCAGTACTTC	CASSYSAGGSYEQYF
-	TRBV11-3	TRBD1	TRBJ1-1	TGTGCCAGCAGCTTAGGGGGACAGGGGGCGCGAGCTTTCTTT	CASSLGGQGARAFF
-	TRBV13	-	TRBJ2-1	TGTGCCAGCCGGCGTGTGGGGGGGCCGGGTGAGCAGTTCTTC	CASRRVGGPGEQFF
once	TRBV11-3	-	TRBJ2-7	TGTGCCAGCAGCTTAGGTGTTACCCAGGAGCAGTACTTC	CASSLGVTQEQYF
-	TRBV1	-	TRBJ1-1	TGCACCAGCAGCCAAGATTTCCGAGACAGTAACACTGAAGCTTTCTTT	CTSSQDFRDSNTEAFF
-	TRBV6-2/TRBV6-3	-	TRBJ2-1	TGTGCCAGCGGTTGGGAGAGTTACAATGAGCAGTTCTTC	CASGWESYNEQFF
-	TRBV7-6	TRBD2	TRBJ2-2	TGTGCCAGCAGCTCAAGACTAGCGGGGGGTTCGAACACCGGGGAGCTGTTTTTT	CASSSRLAGGSNTGELFF
-	TRBV12-3/TRBV12-4	-	TRBJ2-1	TGTGCCAGCAGCCCGACTAGATTTGAGCAGTTCTTC	CASSPTRFEQFF
-	TRBV11-3	-	TRBJ2-5	TGTGCCAGCAGCTTAGGACTGGGGAGAGGGGAGACCCAGTACTTC	CASSLGLGRGETQYF
-	TRBV6-6	-	TRBJ1-3	TGTGCCAGCAGTTACCCCGACAGGAGCTCTGGAAACACCATATATTTT	CASSYPDRSSGNTIYF
-	TRBV6-2/TRBV6-3	-	TRBJ1-5	TGTGCCAGCAGTTACGAAGGGGTACAGCCCCAGCATTTT	CASSYEGVQPQHF
-	TRBV10-3	-	TRBJ2-2	TGTGCCATCACAGGGGCGACTACCACCGGGGAGCTGTTTTTT	CAITGATTTGELFF
-	TRBV5-1	-	TRBJ2-5	TGCGCCAGCAGCTTAGGAGGCGCAGGGGCCGGGGAGACCCAGTACTTC	CASSLGGAGAGETQYF
once	TRBV9	TRBD2	TRBJ2-5	TGTGCCAGCAGCGTAGCGACTAGCGGGAGGGCGGGCGAGACCCAGTACTTC	CASSVATSGRAGETQYF
-	TRBV3-1/TRBV3-2	-	TRBJ2-5	TGTGCCAGCAGCCAATTACTAGAAAGGTCCCAGTACTTC	CASSQLLERSQYF
-	TRBV27	-	TRBJ2-1	TGTGCCCCGCCAGGCAATGAGCAGTTCTTC	CAPPGNEQFF
-	TRBV28	-	TRBJ1-2	TGTGCCAGCAGTTTGGAGCAGGGTCGGACCTACACCTTC	CASSLEQGRTYTF
-	TRBV19	-	TRBJ1-6	TGTGCCAGTAGTCTTACAGGTTCCGGACCCCTCCACTTT	CASSLTGSGPLHF
few	TRBV4-2	-	TRBJ1-2	TGTGCCAGCAGCCAAGTTCTGCCTAGCGGGGGGACTATCTATGGCTACACCTTC	CASSQVLPSGGTIYGYTF
-	TRBV5-4	TRBD2	TRBJ2-7	TGTGCCAGCAGCCTGCGACTAGCGGGAGACGAGCAGTACTTC	CASSLRLAGDEQYF
-	TRBV10-3	TRBD2	TRBJ2-1	TGTGCCATCAGTGAGTCTATGTTGGGGCTAGCGGGGTTCAATGAGCAGTTCTTC	CAISESMLGLAGFNEQFF
-	TRBV6-2/TRBV6-3	-	TRBJ1-5	TGTGCCAGCAGTTACTCGATATTTGGGGGGGGTGACAATCAGCCCCAGCATTTT	CASSYSIFGGGDNQPQHF
-	TRBV29-1	TRBD2	TRBJ2-2	TGCAGCGCCGGAGGGGTAGCGGGAGACACCGGGGAGCTGTTTTTT	CSAGGVAGDTGELFF
once	TRBV6-2/TRBV6-3	-	TRBJ2-7	TGTGCCAGCAGTTACGGCGAGGTTAGGAGCTCCTACGAGCAGTACTTC	CASSYGEVRSSYEQYF
-	TRBV10-3	TRBD1	TRBJ2-7	TGTGCCATACAGGGGTCCGGTAGTAGCGAGCAGTACTTC	CAIQGSGSSEQYF
few	TRBV5-4	-	TRBJ2-1	TGTGCCAGCAGCTTGGCTCGGGCGGGGGAGCAGTTCTTC	CASSLARAGEQFF
-	TRBV2	TRBD1	TRBJ2-4	TGTGCCACCCGGGACAGGGTGTCCAAAAACATTCAGTACTTC	CATRDRVSKNIQYF
once	TRBV7-2	TRBD1	TRBJ2-5	TGTGCCAGCAGCTTGGGTCCGGGACAGGGGTCTGGACAAGAGACCCAGTACTTC	CASSLGPGQGSGQETQYF
-	TRBV11-2	-	TRBJ2-3	TGTGCCAGCAGCTTAGTTTCCGGGGACAGAGCGGGTACAGATACGCAGTATTTT	CASSLVSGDRAGTDTQYF
-	TRBV6-5	TRBD2	TRBJ2-7	TGTGCCAGCAGTTACTCCGGGACTAGCGTCTACGAGCAGTACTTC	CASSYSGTSVYEQYF